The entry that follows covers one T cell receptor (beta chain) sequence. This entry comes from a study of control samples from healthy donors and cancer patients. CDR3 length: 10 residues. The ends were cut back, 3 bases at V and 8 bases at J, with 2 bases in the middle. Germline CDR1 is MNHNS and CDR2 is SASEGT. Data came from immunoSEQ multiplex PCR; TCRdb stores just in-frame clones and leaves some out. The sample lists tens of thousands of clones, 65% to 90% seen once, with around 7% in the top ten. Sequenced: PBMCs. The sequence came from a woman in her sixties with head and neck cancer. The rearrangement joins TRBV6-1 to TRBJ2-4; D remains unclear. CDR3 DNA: TGTGCCAGCAGTGATGACATTCAGTACTTC. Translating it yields CASSDDIQYF.